What follows describes a single TCR beta chain. The sample belongs to a study of blood T cells in healthy people across ages. The CDR3 is made up of 13 amino acids. CDR1 and CDR2 from the germline V gene are SEHNR and FQNEAQ (reference sequence). Ranging in age from about 6 to 90, the donors were healthy Caucasian individuals from Russia. Sample-barcoded 5' priming and a J-beta primer mix drove a second PCR of about 6 to 12 cycles. TCRdb used MiXCR to reprocess the 5' RACE reads, holding one entry per CDR3 protein. Counted here are some 760,000 distinct CDR3 sequences, 25% occurring once; the ten biggest clones make up under 4.5%. The sample was also reused in another study, on T cells of mothers and their children. From that paper: Samples were obtained from a few healthy Caucasian mothers and their six children.

This clonotype originated in a boy younger than 18 in good health. The chain carries TRBV7-9 and TRBJ1-2; D is unresolved. Sample: blood. This CDR3 is CASQEGTAYGYTF. The CDR3 coding sequence is TGTGCGAGCCAAGAGGGAACTGCCTATGGCTACACCTTC.